This record concerns one T cell receptor (beta chain) sequence. Its target is not known. This sample stems from a study of graft-versus-host responses after intestinal transplantation. For the study at large: Once they had received anti-thymocyte globulin induction, all recipients took tacrolimus and steroids for about 3 years.

Sequenced by immunoSEQ multiplex PCR; TCRdb stores in-frame clones only, minus some. The repertoire has around 120,000 clones, approximately 90% of them found once; the top ten carry approximately 0.17%. This CDR3 is 17 amino acids long. V lost 2 bases to trimming and J lost 9 bases; unmatched junction nucleotides: 15. The germline gives CDR1 SGHRS, CDR2 YFSETQ. This receptor was identified in a human donor who received an intestinal transplant. This chain joins TRBV5-1 and TRBJ2-1, with 9 bases fitting TRBD1. Material: unstimulated CD4+ T cells sorted from spleen or lymph node cells, obtained before intestinal transplant. The CDR3 sequence: CASSFGGGDRAYTEQFF. The CDR3 coding sequence is TGCGCCAGCAGCTTTGGGGGTGGGGACAGGGCCTATACTGAGCAGTTCTTC.